A selection of T cell receptor beta chains follows, all from one sample in a study of T cell repertoires in cytomegalovirus infection. One entry per CDR3 protein results from TCRdb running MiXCR on the reads. The sample gives 800,000 to 950,000 distinct CDR3 sequences, over 25% of which show up once; around an eighth is in the top ten. No antigens are known for them. The starting material was cultured CD8+ T cells from PBMCs, obtained from culture after CMV antigen stimulation. These receptors were obtained from a human donor in good health (CMV status not recorded). Some clones in this sample may be carry-over from other donors' samples. The CDR3 runs from the conserved cysteine through the conserved F or W. A D gene is named only where the DNA matches it firmly. Size values are once, few and many counts, or a class for expanded clones, and some rows have none.

j_call cdr3_length d_call v_call clone_size cdr3_aa cdr3_nt
TRBJ2-7 18 TRBD1 TRBV2 - CAYKRGDRTSPRTYEQYF TGTGCCTACAAGAGGGGGGACAGGACCTCACCTAGAACCTACGAGCAGTACTTC
TRBJ2-7 14 TRBD1 TRBV7-6 - CASSRDRETYEQYF TGTGCCAGCAGCCGCGACAGGGAGACCTACGAGCAGTACTTC
TRBJ2-1 16 - TRBV7-6 - CASSLKWGDSYNEQFF TGTGCCAGCAGCTTGAAGTGGGGGGATTCCTACAATGAGCAGTTCTTC
TRBJ2-1 14 TRBD2 TRBV20-1 - CSAFSGGQYNEQFF TGCAGTGCTTTTAGCGGGGGCCAATACAATGAGCAGTTCTTC
TRBJ1-5 13 - TRBV27 - CASSLRRTDPQHF TGTGCCAGCAGTCTCCGGAGGACGGATCCCCAGCATTTT
TRBJ1-5 13 - TRBV7-9 few CASRGQENQPQHF TGTGCCAGCAGGGGACAAGAGAATCAGCCCCAGCATTTT
TRBJ2-3 16 TRBD2 TRBV10-3 - CTIRDGRGGVTDTQYF TGTACCATCAGAGATGGACGGGGGGGTGTCACAGATACGCAGTATTTT
TRBJ1-2 17 - TRBV7-9 - CASSSHLMRATNYGYTF TGTGCCAGCAGCTCCCACCTAATGAGGGCTACTAACTATGGCTACACCTTC
TRBJ1-2 15 - TRBV7-9 - CASSSPRDPTYGYTF TGTGCCAGCAGCTCTCCCCGGGACCCTACCTATGGCTACACCTTC
TRBJ2-1 16 - TRBV7-6 - CASSLAEGYSYNEQFF TGTGCCAGCAGCTTAGCGGAGGGGTACTCCTACAATGAGCAGTTCTTC
TRBJ2-1 15 - TRBV6-2/TRBV6-3 few CASSWGWSSYNEQFF TGTGCCAGCAGTTGGGGCTGGAGCTCCTACAATGAGCAGTTCTTC
TRBJ1-2 18 - TRBV29-1 - CSVEEISRGTRNNYGYTF TGCAGCGTTGAAGAAATCTCCCGAGGGACACGGAATAACTATGGCTACACCTTC
TRBJ2-2 14 - TRBV12-3/TRBV12-4 - CASSGHSNTGELFF TGTGCCAGCAGTGGACACTCGAACACCGGGGAGCTGTTTTTT
TRBJ1-1 17 - TRBV27 few CASSLSPLGVVNTEAFF TGTGCCAGCAGTTTATCCCCCCTTGGGGTTGTGAACACTGAAGCTTTCTTT
TRBJ1-1 13 - TRBV12-5 - CASGLGSRTEAFF TGTGCTAGTGGTTTGGGGAGTAGGACTGAAGCTTTCTTT
TRBJ2-2 16 - TRBV6-6 few CASSYSTGIRAGELFF TGTGCCAGCAGTTACTCGACAGGAATTAGGGCCGGGGAGCTGTTTTTT
TRBJ1-1 14 TRBD1 TRBV7-9 few CASSLTGLTAEAFF TGTGCCAGCAGCTTGACAGGGCTCACAGCTGAAGCTTTCTTT
TRBJ2-1 15 - TRBV7-8 many CASSLVPSSYNEQFF TGTGCCAGCAGCCTTGTTCCTAGCTCCTACAATGAGCAGTTCTTC
TRBJ2-7 16 - TRBV7-9 few CASSPFSGVPPYEQYF TGTGCCAGCAGCCCATTCTCAGGGGTCCCCCCGTACGAGCAGTACTTC
TRBJ1-5 21 - TRBV12-3/TRBV12-4 many CASSFSVEKSDQSKPTEPQHF TGTGCCAGCAGTTTTAGTGTGGAGAAATCAGACCAATCGAAACCGACGGAGCCCCAGCATTTT
TRBJ1-1 14 - TRBV6-5 - CASIGLPIVSEAFF TGTGCCAGCATCGGACTCCCCATTGTTTCCGAAGCTTTCTTT
TRBJ2-3 14 TRBD1 TRBV6-1 - CASRTGGRSDTQYF TGTGCCAGCAGGACAGGGGGCAGATCAGATACGCAGTATTTT
TRBJ2-1 14 - TRBV12-3/TRBV12-4 few CASSQTTGYNEQFF TGTGCCAGCAGCCAAACGACAGGTTACAATGAGCAGTTCTTC
TRBJ2-3 18 - TRBV4-3 - CASSQKIRGVEWGDTQFF TGCGCCAGCAGCCAGAAGATAAGAGGGGTAGAGTGGGGAGATACGCAGTTTTTT
TRBJ1-6 21 TRBD1 TRBV3-1 - CASSQWYRGQGETPYNSPLHF TGTGCCAGCAGCCAATGGTACCGGGGACAGGGAGAAACTCCGTATAATTCACCCCTCCACTTT
TRBJ2-7 14 - TRBV7-9 few CASSYTPGYYEQYF TGTGCCAGCAGCTACACTCCGGGGTACTACGAGCAGTACTTC
TRBJ2-4 16 - TRBV6-2/TRBV6-3 - CASSYAGGETKNIQYF TGTGCCAGCAGTTACGCGGGTGGTGAGACCAAAAACATTCAGTACTTC
TRBJ2-1 11 - TRBV6-1 - CASSAWEEQFF TGTGCCAGCAGTGCCTGGGAGGAGCAGTTCTTC